This T cell receptor beta chain is drawn from a study of blood T cell repertoires in COVID-19 (dated by TCRdb to 2020 to 2021). Looking at the study overall: Samples covering the acute and convalescent phases of COVID-19 were provided by collaborators in the United States, Italy and Spain. The material from the prospective study consisted of cDNA or gDNA derived from T cells, B-cell-depleted T cells, or PBMCs. Deeply sampled blood TCRbeta repertoires from subjects exposed to, actively infected with, or recovered from COVID-19 were included in the dataset. A freely available public database, intended as a resource for researchers studying the immune response to SARS-CoV-2, is where the repertoires were released. The samples were drawn from the first 160 participants of the ongoing ImmuneRACE study and from more than 1,000 subjects provided by 6 global collaborators. The sample metadata nearly always contained a de-identified subject ID, COVID-19 status, age in years and sex. Where available, HLA class I and class II types were obtained from metadata supplied by the sample provider rather than from assay-based typing. Overall results and qualifications from the work: Clinical and demographic metadata were provided uncurated, with the amount varying by source and participant.

Reading the germline V gene gives CDR1 SGHRS and CDR2 YFSETQ. V loses 0 bases at its end and J loses 5 bases; junction bases beyond the gene matches: 2. The CDR3 goes from the cysteine to the phenylalanine over 14 residues. Just CDR3 DNA is preserved here, 42 bases in frame from base 1. Points on this clone: Its cognate antigen has yet to be identified. Per-base quality was not reported, and no clone a single base away is much larger than it. Other DNA sequences in this sample translate to the same CDR3.

Collaborating institutions collected whole blood in K2EDTA tubes following their own protocols. Collaborator samples were shipped for TCRbeta analysis as frozen whole blood, isolated PBMCs, or DNA extracted from either sample type. TCRbeta CDR3 regions were amplified from genomic DNA using the immunoSEQ Assay, a bias-controlled multiplex PCR. In the original analysis: Nucleated cell counts per sample were estimated from amplification of reference gene primers within the assay. To quantify the absolute abundance of each unique TCRbeta CDR3 rearrangement, sequence reads were collapsed and filtered. Productive Simpson clonality was computed per sample as the square root of Simpson's diversity index over productive rearrangements. In TCRdb, the immuneACCESS table is reduced to in-frame sequences with V and J assigned. These tables do not hold every clone; where another copy was compared, an unresolved V gene accounts for under half, and the others remain unexplained. Clone size and V and J calls were adopted from that table, with D and trimming inferred from the DNA. This sample comprises roughly 700,000 clones, 70% to 90% of them detected only once. Of the sample, under 0.3% falls within the top ten clones.

This chain joins TRBV5-1 to TRBJ1-1; 9 of the junction bases match TRBD1. The sequence derives from a young woman with acute or convalescent COVID-19. Sample: peripheral blood. The CDR3 region: CASSLDRGRTEAFF. The nucleotide sequence is given as TGCGCCAGCAGCTTGGACAGGGGGCGGACTGAAGCTTTCTTT.